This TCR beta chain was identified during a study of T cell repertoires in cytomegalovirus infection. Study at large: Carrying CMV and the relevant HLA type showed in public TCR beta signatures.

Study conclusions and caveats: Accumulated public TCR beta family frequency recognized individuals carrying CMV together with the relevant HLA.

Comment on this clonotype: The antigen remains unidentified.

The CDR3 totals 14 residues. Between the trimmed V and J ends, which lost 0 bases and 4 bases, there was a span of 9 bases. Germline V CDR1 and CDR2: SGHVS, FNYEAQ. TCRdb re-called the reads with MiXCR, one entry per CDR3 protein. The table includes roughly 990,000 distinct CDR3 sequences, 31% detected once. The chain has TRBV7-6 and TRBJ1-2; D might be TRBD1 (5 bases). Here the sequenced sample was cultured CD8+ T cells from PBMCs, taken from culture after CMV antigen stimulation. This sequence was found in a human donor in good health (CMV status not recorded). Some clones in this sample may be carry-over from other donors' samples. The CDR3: CASSLAIGAYGYTF. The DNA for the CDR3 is TGTGCCAGCAGCTTAGCTATAGGGGCCTATGGCTACACCTTC. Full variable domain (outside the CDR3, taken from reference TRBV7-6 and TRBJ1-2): GAGVSQSPRYKVTKRGQDVALRCDPISGHVSLYWYRQALGQGPEFLTYFNYEAQQDKSGLPNDRFSAERPEGSISTLTIQRTEQRDSAMYRCASSLAIGAYGYTFGSGTRLTVV.